The source of this T cell receptor delta chain is a study of human gamma delta and Vdelta1 T cells (dated by TCRdb to about 2018). At the level of the whole study: The study investigated Delta One T cells, Vd1+ gamma-delta T cells, as cytotoxic effectors against acute myeloid leukemia.

The library came from PCR. The reads were generated on an Illumina MiSeq. For TCRdb, the public reads were processed anew by CATT, and duplicate DNA sequences were folded into one row. The sample records roughly 13,000 delta-chain clones, 40% to 60% of which are singletons. Less than 1.6% of the sample rests with the top ten. Paper-wide results and their limitations: Delta One T cells were reported as polyclonal and as showing broad cytotoxic targeting of acute myeloid leukemia.

Inclusive of the bounding cysteine and phenylalanine, the CDR3 is 24 residues long. Just the 72-base CDR3 DNA is kept, in frame starting at base 1. Based on the germline V gene, the CDR1 and CDR2 sequences are TSWWSYY and QGS. Clipping removes 2 bases from V and 2 bases from J, with 32 as the unmatched junction base count. A word on this clone: It has no known antigen specificity. The record has no base qualities; no much larger clone is one base away.

The rearranged chain carries TRDV1 and TRDJ1; 7 bases in the junction line up with TRDD3. This clonotype originated in a human donor in good health. Sample: Vdelta1 gamma-delta T cells from blood grown in culture (DOT cells). The sample's cell subset or site label, in plain terms: Delta One T cells, in vitro expanded/differentiated Vd1+ gamma-delta T cells. The CDR3 corresponds to CALGERVLFPAVVGEPWWTDKLIF. The DNA reads TGTGCTCTTGGGGAAAGAGTACTTTTCCCCGCGGTGGTGGGGGAGCCCTGGTGGACCGATAAACTCATCTTT.